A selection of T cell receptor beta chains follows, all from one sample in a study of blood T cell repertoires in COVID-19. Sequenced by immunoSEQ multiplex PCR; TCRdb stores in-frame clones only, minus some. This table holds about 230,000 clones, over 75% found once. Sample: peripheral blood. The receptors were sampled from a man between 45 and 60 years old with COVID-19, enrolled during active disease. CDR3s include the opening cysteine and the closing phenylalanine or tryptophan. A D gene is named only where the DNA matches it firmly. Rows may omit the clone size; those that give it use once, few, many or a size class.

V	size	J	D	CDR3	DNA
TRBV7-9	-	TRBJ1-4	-	CASSLAALATNEKLFF	TGTGCCAGCAGCTTAGCCGCCCTAGCAACTAATGAAAAACTGTTTTTT
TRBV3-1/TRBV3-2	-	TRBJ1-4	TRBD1	CASSRDRVGVGEKLFF	TGTGCCAGCAGCCGCGACAGGGTTGGAGTAGGGGAAAAACTGTTTTTT
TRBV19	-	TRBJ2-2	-	CASSSGFNTGELFF	TGTGCCAGTAGTAGCGGATTTAACACCGGGGAGCTGTTTTTT
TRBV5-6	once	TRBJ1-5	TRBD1	CASSLGQGNNQPQHF	TGTGCCAGCAGCTTGGGACAGGGTAACAATCAGCCCCAGCATTTT
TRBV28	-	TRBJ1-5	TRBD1	CASSPTGTYSNQPQHF	TGTGCCAGCAGTCCGACAGGGACTTATAGCAATCAGCCCCAGCATTTT
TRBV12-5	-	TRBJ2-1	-	CASGLAVPYNEQFF	TGTGCTAGTGGCTTGGCGGTCCCCTACAATGAGCAGTTCTTC
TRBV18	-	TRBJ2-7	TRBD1	CASSSMTGLGEQYF	TGTGCCAGCTCATCGATGACAGGGCTCGGCGAGCAGTACTTC
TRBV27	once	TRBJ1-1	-	CASSLRFNTEAFF	TGTGCCAGCAGTTTACGGTTTAACACTGAAGCTTTCTTT
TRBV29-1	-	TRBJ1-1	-	CSVVGRVAETEAFF	TGCAGCGTTGTCGGCAGGGTGGCGGAAACTGAAGCTTTCTTT
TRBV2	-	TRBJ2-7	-	CASSQRQSSYEQYF	TGTGCCAGCAGTCAAAGACAGAGCTCCTACGAGCAGTACTTC
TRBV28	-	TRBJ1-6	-	CASSLGQLSSYNSPLHF	TGTGCCAGCAGTTTAGGACAGCTAAGCTCCTATAATTCACCCCTCCACTTT
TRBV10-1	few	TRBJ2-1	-	CASADSHNEQFF	TGCGCCAGCGCCGACAGTCACAATGAGCAGTTCTTC
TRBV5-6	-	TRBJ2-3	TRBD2	CASSLNIYTAGATDTQYF	TGTGCCAGCAGCTTGAATATTTATACAGCGGGAGCCACAGATACGCAGTATTTT
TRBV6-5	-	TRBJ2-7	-	CASSSSETGAYEQYF	TGTGCCAGCAGTTCCTCCGAGACAGGCGCCTACGAGCAGTACTTC
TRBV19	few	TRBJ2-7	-	CASSGLGTSYEQYF	TGTGCCAGTAGTGGCCTGGGGACATCCTACGAGCAGTACTTC
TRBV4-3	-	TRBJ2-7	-	CASSQELTGSYEQYF	TGCGCCAGCAGCCAAGAGCTTACAGGGTCGTACGAGCAGTACTTC
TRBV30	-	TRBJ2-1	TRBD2	CASSGLVTIDEQFF	TGTGCCTCTTCGGGACTAGTGACGATCGATGAGCAGTTCTTC
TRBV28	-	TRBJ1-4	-	CASCFEGAGYEKLFF	TGTGCCAGCTGCTTTGAAGGTGCAGGGTATGAAAAACTGTTTTTT
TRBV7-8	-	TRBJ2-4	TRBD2	CASSAGGRELGNIQYF	TGTGCCAGCAGCGCGGGGGGCCGCGAGTTGGGAAACATTCAGTACTTC
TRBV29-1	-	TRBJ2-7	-	CSVKTGTTYEQYF	TGCAGCGTGAAAACCGGGACAACCTACGAGCAGTACTTC
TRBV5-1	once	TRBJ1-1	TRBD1	CASSVNRGRDLNTEAFF	TGCGCCAGCAGCGTTAACAGGGGACGAGACCTGAACACTGAAGCTTTCTTT
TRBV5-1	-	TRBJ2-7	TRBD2	CASSLTSGGSYEQYF	TGCGCCAGCAGTCTGACTAGCGGGGGATCCTACGAGCAGTACTTC
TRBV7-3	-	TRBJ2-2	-	CASSPIAANTGELFF	TGTGCCAGCAGCCCGATTGCGGCGAACACCGGGGAGCTGTTTTTT
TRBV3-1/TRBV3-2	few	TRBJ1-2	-	CASSQDGLYGYTF	TGTGCCAGCAGCCAAGATGGGCTATATGGCTACACCTTC
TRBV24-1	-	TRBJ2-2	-	CATSDPSGTGSGELFF	TGTGCCACCAGTGACCCCTCCGGGACTGGGAGCGGGGAGCTGTTTTTT
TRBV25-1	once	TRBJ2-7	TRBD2	CASSEVAGGPSEQYF	TGTGCCAGCAGTGAAGTAGCGGGAGGGCCCTCCGAGCAGTACTTC
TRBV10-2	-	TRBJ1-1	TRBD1	CASRGQGNTEAFF	TGCGCCAGCAGGGGACAGGGGAACACTGAAGCTTTCTTT
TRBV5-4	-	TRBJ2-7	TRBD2	CASSPGTSGRVSYEQYF	TGTGCCAGCAGCCCCGGGACTAGCGGGAGGGTTTCCTACGAGCAGTACTTC
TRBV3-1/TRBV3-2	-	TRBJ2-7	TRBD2	CASSQGLAGGFPYEQYF	TGTGCCAGCAGCCAGGGACTAGCGGGAGGGTTCCCCTACGAGCAGTACTTC
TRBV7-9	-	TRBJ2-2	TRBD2	CASSLRGLAGPLATGELFF	TGTGCCAGCAGCTTACGGGGACTAGCGGGGCCCTTGGCCACCGGGGAGCTGTTTTTT
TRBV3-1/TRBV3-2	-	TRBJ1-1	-	CASSQMASGETEAFF	TGTGCCAGCAGCCAGATGGCCTCAGGGGAGACTGAAGCTTTCTTT